This T cell receptor (beta chain) was sequenced for a study of early T cells in non-severe SARS-CoV-2 infection. Points from the study as a whole: VDJdb matching, biased toward anti-spike CD8 responses, missed private and CD4 specificities.

Attached unique molecular identifiers marked individual cDNA molecules. TCRdb ran MiXCR on the 5' RACE reads and lists one entry per CDR3 protein. The sample has more than 65,000 distinct CDR3 sequences, around 15% seen once. Notes on this clonotype: Its target is unknown.

Trimming cost V 0 bases and J 0 bases, with 9 bases left between them. CDR3 length: 16 residues. The germline gives CDR1 LGHNA, CDR2 YNFKEQ. This TCR was recovered from an adult who was a healthcare worker with PCR-confirmed SARS-CoV-2 infection or an uninfected control (not recorded which). The input for sequencing was whole blood, taken at baseline. The chain links TRBV4-2 to TRBJ1-3; D is unclear. This CDR3 is CASSQEGRSSGNTIYF. The CDR3 nucleotides are TGTGCCAGCAGCCAAGAAGGGAGATCCTCTGGAAACACCATATATTTT.